These 5 T cell receptor beta chains came from one sample sequenced in a study of T cells after yellow fever vaccination (dated by TCRdb to 2018 to 2020). Library preparation used 5' RACE. Sequencing was performed on an Illumina NovaSeq 6000. The public reads were reprocessed in TCRdb via fastp at Q25 and MiXCR, keeping in-frame beta chains. Duplicate CDR3 protein sequences are folded into a single record with the most common DNA and genes. The sample table holds around 320,000 distinct CDR3 sequences, of which approximately 4.5% were seen once. The ten largest clones capture roughly a fifth of the sample. The sample's treatment or condition label, in plain terms: live attenuated yellow fever vaccine strain. Sequencing was performed on PBMCs, taken 15 days after the yellow fever booster vaccination. These receptors were collected from a man between 18 and 35 years old who received the YFV17D yellow fever vaccine.

This clonotype was detected ten times or more. J is TRBJ2-4 and V is TRBV7-2, with D perhaps matching TRBD2 (5 bases). The V end lost 4 bases, the J end lost 5 bases, and 9 bases lay between the germline ends. Germline CDR1 and CDR2: SGHTA and FQGNSA. This CDR3 is 13 amino acids long. The CDR3 DNA sequence: TGTGCCAGCAGCTGGACCGGGGAAAACATTCAGTACTTC. Amino acids: CASSWTGENIQYF.

The rearrangement links TRBV3-1 to TRBJ1-1, with D possibly being TRBD1 (5 bases). Trimming stripped 0 bases from V and 3 bases from J, with 11 bases between. The germline V gene encodes CDR1 LGHDT and CDR2 YNNKEL (reference sequence). There are 15 residues in the CDR3. The CDR3 loop reads CASSQDLAGDTEAFF. The CDR3 bases are TGTGCCAGCAGCCAAGATTTGGCGGGGGACACTGAAGCTTTCTTT.

This chain uses TRBV6-2 or TRBV6-3 with TRBJ1-2; tentative D call: TRBD1 (6 bases). CDR1 MNHEY and CDR2 SVGEGT come from the germline V gene. Trimming removed 2 bases from V and 4 bases from J, with 14 bases in between. The CDR3 extends over 15 amino acids. CDR3 nucleotide sequence: TGTGCCAGCAGTTACCCAGGAACAGGGACCTATGGCTACACCTTC. Encoded protein: CASSYPGTGTYGYTF.

Only a few counts were recorded for this clonotype. The V call is TRBV12-3 or TRBV12-4, the J call TRBJ1-5; D possibly corresponds to TRBD1 (5 bases). V was cut by 7 bases and J by 6 bases, with 16 bases left in between. CDR3 length equals 14 residues. CDR3 region: CASTLTGVLQPQHF. Written as DNA, the CDR3 is TGTGCCAGCACACTCACGGGGGTTCTTCAGCCCCAGCATTTT.

This clonotype has just a few counts. The V call is TRBV21-1, the J call TRBJ1-1. TRBV21-1 constitutes a pseudogene. The CDR3 totals 18 residues. This CDR3 is CASSKDSITRVMNTEAFF. DNA of the CDR3: TGTGCCAGCAGCAAAGACTCCATCACACGAGTTATGAACACTGAAGCTTTCTTT.